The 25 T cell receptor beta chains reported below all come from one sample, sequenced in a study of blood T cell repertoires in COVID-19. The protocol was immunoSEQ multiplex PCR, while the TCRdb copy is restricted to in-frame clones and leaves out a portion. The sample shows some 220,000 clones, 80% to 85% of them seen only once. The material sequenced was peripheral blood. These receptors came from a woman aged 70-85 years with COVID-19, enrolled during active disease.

The CDR3 is CASSMVTSGNTIYF. In nucleotides, the CDR3 is TGTGCCAGCAGCATGGTAACTTCCGGAAACACCATATATTTT. This chain links TRBV6-6 with TRBJ1-3; no firm D call. The germline CDR1 and CDR2 sequences are MNHNY and SVGAGI (reference sequence). V shed 6 bases and J shed 4 bases, with 13 bases lying between them. The CDR3 is made up of 14 amino acids.

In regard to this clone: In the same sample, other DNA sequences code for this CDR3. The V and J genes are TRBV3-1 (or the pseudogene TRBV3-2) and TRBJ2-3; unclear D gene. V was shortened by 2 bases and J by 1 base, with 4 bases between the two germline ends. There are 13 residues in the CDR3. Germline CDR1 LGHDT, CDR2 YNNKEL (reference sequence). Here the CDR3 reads CASSQRGTDTQYF. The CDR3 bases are TGTGCCAGCAGCCAAAGAGGCACAGATACGCAGTATTTT.

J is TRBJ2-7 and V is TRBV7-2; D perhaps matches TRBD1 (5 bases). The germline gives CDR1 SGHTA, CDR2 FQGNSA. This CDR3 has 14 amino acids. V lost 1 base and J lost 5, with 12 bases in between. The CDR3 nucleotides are TGTGCCAGCAGCTTAGTTGGACAACGGGACGAGCAGTACTTC. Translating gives CASSLVGQRDEQYF. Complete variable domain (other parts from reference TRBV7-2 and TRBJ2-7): GAGVSQSPSNKVTEKGKDVELRCDPISGHTALYWYRQSLGQGLEFLIYFQGNSAPDKSGLPSDRFSAERTGGSVSTLTIQRTQQEDSAVYLCASSLVGQRDEQYFGPGTRLTVT.

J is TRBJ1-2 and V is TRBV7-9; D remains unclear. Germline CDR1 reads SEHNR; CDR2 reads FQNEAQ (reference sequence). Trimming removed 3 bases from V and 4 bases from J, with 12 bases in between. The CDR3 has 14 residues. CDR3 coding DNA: TGTGCCAGCAGCTTCACGGAGGCGGGCTATGGCTACACCTTC. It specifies CASSFTEAGYGYTF.

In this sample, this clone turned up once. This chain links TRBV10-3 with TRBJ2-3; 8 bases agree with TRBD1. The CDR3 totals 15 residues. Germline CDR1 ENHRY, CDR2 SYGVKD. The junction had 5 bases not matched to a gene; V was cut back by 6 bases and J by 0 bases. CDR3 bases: TGTGCCATCAGCCCCGGACAGGGTAGCACAGATACGCAGTATTTT. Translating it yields CAISPGQGSTDTQYF.

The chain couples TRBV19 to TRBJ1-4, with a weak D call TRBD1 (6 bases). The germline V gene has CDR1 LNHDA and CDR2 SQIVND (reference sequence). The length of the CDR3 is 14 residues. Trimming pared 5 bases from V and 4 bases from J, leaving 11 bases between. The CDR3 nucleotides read TGTGCCAGTAGTCCAACAGGGATTAATGAAAAACTGTTTTTT. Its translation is CASSPTGINEKLFF. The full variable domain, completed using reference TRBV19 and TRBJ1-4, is DGGITQSPKYLFRKEGQNVTLSCEQNLNHDAMYWYRQDPGQGLRLIYYSQIVNDFQKGDIAEGYSVSREKKESFPLTVTSAQKNPTAFYLCASSPTGINEKLFFGSGTQLSVL.

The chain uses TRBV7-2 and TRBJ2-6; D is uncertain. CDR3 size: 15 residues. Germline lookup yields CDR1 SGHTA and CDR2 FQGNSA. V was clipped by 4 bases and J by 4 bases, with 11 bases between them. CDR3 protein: CASSSQSLGANVLTF. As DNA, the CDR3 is TGTGCCAGCAGCTCCCAGTCGCTCGGGGCCAACGTCCTGACTTTC.

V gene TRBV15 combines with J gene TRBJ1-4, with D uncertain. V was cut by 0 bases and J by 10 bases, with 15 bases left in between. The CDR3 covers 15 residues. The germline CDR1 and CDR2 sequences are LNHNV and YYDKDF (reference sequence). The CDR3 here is CATSRDRGRVGKLFF. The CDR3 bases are TGTGCCACCAGCAGAGATCGCGGAAGAGTTGGAAAACTGTTTTTT.

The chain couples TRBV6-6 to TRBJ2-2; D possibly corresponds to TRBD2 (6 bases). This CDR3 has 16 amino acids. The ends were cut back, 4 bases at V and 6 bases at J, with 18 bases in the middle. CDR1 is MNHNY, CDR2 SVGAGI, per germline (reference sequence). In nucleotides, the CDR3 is TGTGCCAGCAGTTCCCCCCGTACTAGCTTAGCCGGGGAGCTGTTTTTT. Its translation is CASSSPRTSLAGELFF.

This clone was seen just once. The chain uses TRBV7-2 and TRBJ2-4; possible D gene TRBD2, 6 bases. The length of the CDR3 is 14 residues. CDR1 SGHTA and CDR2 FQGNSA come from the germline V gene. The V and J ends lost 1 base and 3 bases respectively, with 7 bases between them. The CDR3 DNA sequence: TGTGCCAGCAGCTTAGTTAGCGGCAAAAACATTCAGTACTTC. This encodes CASSLVSGKNIQYF.

CDR3 sequence: CASSPGGGDTQYF. For the CDR3, the DNA is TGTGCCAGCAGCCCCGGGGGGGGAGATACGCAGTATTTT. This chain connects TRBV7-2 to TRBJ2-3, with 8 nucleotides matching TRBD2. Germline V gives CDR1 SGHTA, CDR2 FQGNSA. With 5 bases clipped from V and 5 bases from J, the junction kept 3 bases outside the gene matches. The CDR3 spans 13 residues. Looking up the rest from reference TRBV7-2 and TRBJ2-3 gives the full variable domain: GAGVSQSPSNKVTEKGKDVELRCDPISGHTALYWYRQSLGQGLEFLIYFQGNSAPDKSGLPSDRFSAERTGGSVSTLTIQRTQQEDSAVYLCASSPGGGDTQYFGPGTRLTVL.

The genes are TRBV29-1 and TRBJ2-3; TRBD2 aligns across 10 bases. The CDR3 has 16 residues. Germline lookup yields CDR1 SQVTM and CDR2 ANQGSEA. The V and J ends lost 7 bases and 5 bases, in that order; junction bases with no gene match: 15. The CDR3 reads CSAQGLAGEYGDTQYF. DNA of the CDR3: TGCAGCGCCCAGGGGCTAGCGGGAGAATATGGAGATACGCAGTATTTT.

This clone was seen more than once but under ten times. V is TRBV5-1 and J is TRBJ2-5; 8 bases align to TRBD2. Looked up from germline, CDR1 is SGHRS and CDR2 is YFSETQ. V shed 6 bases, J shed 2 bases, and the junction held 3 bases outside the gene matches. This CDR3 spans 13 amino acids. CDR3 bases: TGCGCCAGCACGGGAGGGATTCAAGAGACCCAGTACTTC. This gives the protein CASTGGIQETQYF.

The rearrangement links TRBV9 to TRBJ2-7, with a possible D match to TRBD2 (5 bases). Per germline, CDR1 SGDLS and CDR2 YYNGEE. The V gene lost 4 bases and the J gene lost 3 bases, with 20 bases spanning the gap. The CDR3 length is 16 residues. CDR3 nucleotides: TGTGCCAGCAGCCCCTCCGAGGGCATTAATCTCTACGAGCAGTACTTC. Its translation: CASSPSEGINLYEQYF. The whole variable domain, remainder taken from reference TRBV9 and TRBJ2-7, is DSGVTQTPKHLITATGQRVTLRCSPRSGDLSVYWYQQSLDQGLQFLIQYYNGEERAKGNILERFSAQQFPDLHSELNLSSLELGDSALYFCASSPSEGINLYEQYFGPGTRLTVT.

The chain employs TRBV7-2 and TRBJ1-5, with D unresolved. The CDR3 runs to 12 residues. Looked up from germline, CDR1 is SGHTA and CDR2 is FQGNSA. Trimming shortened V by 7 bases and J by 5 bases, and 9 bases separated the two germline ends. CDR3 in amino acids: CASTFLDQPQHF. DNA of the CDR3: TGTGCCAGCACCTTCCTCGATCAGCCCCAGCATTTT.

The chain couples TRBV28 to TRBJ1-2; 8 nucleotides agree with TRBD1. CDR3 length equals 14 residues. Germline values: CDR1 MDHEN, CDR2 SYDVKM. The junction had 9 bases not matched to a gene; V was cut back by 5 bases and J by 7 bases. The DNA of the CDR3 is TGTGCCAGCAGTCCCCCAGGGGGCGGGGGTGGCTACACCTTC. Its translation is CASSPPGGGGGYTF.

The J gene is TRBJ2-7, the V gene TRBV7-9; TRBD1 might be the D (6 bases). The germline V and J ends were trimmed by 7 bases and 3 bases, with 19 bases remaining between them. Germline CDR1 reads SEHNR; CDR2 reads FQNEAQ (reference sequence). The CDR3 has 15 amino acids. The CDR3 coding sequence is TGTGCCAGCACCTTCACAGGGACCTCGATCTACGAGCAGTACTTC. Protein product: CASTFTGTSIYEQYF.

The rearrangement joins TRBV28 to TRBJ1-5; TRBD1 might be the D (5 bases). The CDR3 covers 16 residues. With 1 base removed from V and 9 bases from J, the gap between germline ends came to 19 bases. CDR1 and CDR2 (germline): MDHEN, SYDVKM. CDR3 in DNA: TGTGCCAGCAGTTTATATGGGGGGACCTCGGTGTGGCCCCAGCATTTT. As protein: CASSLYGGTSVWPQHF.

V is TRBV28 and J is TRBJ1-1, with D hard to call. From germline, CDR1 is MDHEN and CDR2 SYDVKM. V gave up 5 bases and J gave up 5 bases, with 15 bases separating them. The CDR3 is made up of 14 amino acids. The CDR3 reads CASSPPYTHTEAFF. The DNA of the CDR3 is TGTGCCAGCAGTCCCCCGTATACACATACTGAAGCTTTCTTT.

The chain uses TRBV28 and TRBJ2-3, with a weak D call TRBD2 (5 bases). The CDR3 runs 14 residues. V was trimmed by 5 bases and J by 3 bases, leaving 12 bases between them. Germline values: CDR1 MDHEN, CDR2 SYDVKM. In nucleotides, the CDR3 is TGTGCCAGCAGTCCCGGACTTGGGACAGATACGCAGTATTTT. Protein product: CASSPGLGTDTQYF.

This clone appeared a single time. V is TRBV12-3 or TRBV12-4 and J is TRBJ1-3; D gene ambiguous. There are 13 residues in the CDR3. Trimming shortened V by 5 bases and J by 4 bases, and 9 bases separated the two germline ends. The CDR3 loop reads CASSPELGNTIYF. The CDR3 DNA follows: TGTGCCAGCAGTCCGGAGTTAGGAAACACCATATATTTT.

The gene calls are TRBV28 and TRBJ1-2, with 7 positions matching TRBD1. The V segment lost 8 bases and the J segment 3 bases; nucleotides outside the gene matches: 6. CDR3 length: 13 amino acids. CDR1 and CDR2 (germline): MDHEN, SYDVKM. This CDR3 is CASVDRSYYGYTF. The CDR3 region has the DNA TGTGCCAGCGTGGACAGGAGCTACTATGGCTACACCTTC.

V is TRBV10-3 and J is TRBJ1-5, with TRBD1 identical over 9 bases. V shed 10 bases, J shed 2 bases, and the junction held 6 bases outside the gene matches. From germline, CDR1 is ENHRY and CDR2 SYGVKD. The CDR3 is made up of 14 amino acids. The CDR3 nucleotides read TGTGCCACGGGCACAGGGGGCGGCAATCAGCCCCAGCATTTT. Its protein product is CATGTGGGNQPQHF.

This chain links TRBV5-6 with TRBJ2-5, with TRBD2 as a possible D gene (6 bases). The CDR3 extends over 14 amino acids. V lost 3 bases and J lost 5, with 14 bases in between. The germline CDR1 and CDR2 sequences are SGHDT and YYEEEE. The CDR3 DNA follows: TGTGCCAGCAGCTCCCGACTAGTCGCGGAGACCCAGTACTTC. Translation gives CASSSRLVAETQYF.

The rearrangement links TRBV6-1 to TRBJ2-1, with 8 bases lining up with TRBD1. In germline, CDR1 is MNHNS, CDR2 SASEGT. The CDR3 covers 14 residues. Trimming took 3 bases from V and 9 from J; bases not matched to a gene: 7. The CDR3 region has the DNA TGTGCCAGCAGTGACAGGGGGCGTCTTGGTGAGCAGTTCTTC. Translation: CASSDRGRLGEQFF.